A selection of T cell receptor beta chains follows, all from one sample in a study of blood T cell repertoires in COVID-19. Profiling relied on immunoSEQ multiplex PCR, and the TCRdb table lists in-frame clones only, not all of them. The table lists tens of thousands of clones, more than 75% of them singletons. The sample comprised peripheral blood. The receptors derive from a man aged 35 to 55 with acute or convalescent COVID-19. Both conserved end residues are part of each CDR3. Fields, in order: D gene, V gene, J gene, clone size, CDR3 DNA, CDR3 protein. A D gene is named only where the DNA matches it firmly. Size is stated for part of the rows, as once, few or many counts, or as a class when the clone is expanded.

D gene: TRBD1; V gene: TRBV19; J gene: TRBJ1-6; clone size: .; CDR3 DNA: TGTGCCAGTAGTATAGGACAGGGATCTTCACCCCTCCACTTT; CDR3 protein: CASSIGQGSSPLHF
D gene: .; V gene: TRBV27; J gene: TRBJ1-2; clone size: .; CDR3 DNA: TGTGCCAGCACTGGGGGGAGAGGCTACACCTTC; CDR3 protein: CASTGGRGYTF
D gene: TRBD1; V gene: TRBV10-3; J gene: TRBJ1-1; clone size: few; CDR3 DNA: TGTGCCATCAGTACCCCGGCAGGGGGCACTGAAGCTTTCTTT; CDR3 protein: CAISTPAGGTEAFF
D gene: TRBD1; V gene: TRBV2; J gene: TRBJ1-5; clone size: .; CDR3 DNA: TGTGCCAGCAGCCTGGGACAGGGGGCAAATCAGCCCCAGCATTTT; CDR3 protein: CASSLGQGANQPQHF
D gene: TRBD1; V gene: TRBV5-5; J gene: TRBJ2-1; clone size: few; CDR3 DNA: TGTGCCAGCAGCTTGGCAGGTTGGGACAGGGCCTACAATGAGCAGTTCTTC; CDR3 protein: CASSLAGWDRAYNEQFF
D gene: TRBD2; V gene: TRBV7-6; J gene: TRBJ2-7; clone size: .; CDR3 DNA: TGTGCCAGCAGCTTAGGGACTAGCATAAGCTCCTACGAGCAGTACTTC; CDR3 protein: CASSLGTSISSYEQYF
D gene: .; V gene: TRBV7-9; J gene: TRBJ1-2; clone size: .; CDR3 DNA: TGTGCCAGCAGCTTACCCGACTATGGCTACACCTTC; CDR3 protein: CASSLPDYGYTF
D gene: .; V gene: TRBV15; J gene: TRBJ1-2; clone size: few; CDR3 DNA: TGTGCCACGATGGGACACCCGGATTACTTTAACTATGGCTACACCTTC; CDR3 protein: CATMGHPDYFNYGYTF
D gene: .; V gene: TRBV2; J gene: TRBJ1-2; clone size: .; CDR3 DNA: TGTGCCAGCAGTGAACGACCCAGGGCCAGTGGCTACACCTTC; CDR3 protein: CASSERPRASGYTF
D gene: .; V gene: TRBV5-1; J gene: TRBJ2-7; clone size: .; CDR3 DNA: TGCGCCAGCAGCTTGGTCGGGACTCCTCAGGACGAGCAGTACTTC; CDR3 protein: CASSLVGTPQDEQYF
D gene: TRBD1; V gene: TRBV27; J gene: TRBJ1-5; clone size: once; CDR3 DNA: TGTGCCAGCAGCGGACAGGGGGGGTCTCAGCCCCAGCATTTT; CDR3 protein: CASSGQGGSQPQHF
D gene: .; V gene: TRBV3-1/TRBV3-2; J gene: TRBJ2-2; clone size: .; CDR3 DNA: TGTGCCAGCAGCCAAGAAGTATTTACAGGGAACACCGGGGAGCTGTTTTTT; CDR3 protein: CASSQEVFTGNTGELFF
D gene: .; V gene: TRBV14; J gene: TRBJ1-1; clone size: .; CDR3 DNA: TGTGCCAGCAGCCCGCCTTCAGGTCCAAACACTGAAGCTTTCTTT; CDR3 protein: CASSPPSGPNTEAFF
D gene: .; V gene: TRBV6-5; J gene: TRBJ1-5; clone size: .; CDR3 DNA: TGTGCGGCTGGAGACCCCAATCAGCCCCAGCATTTT; CDR3 protein: CAAGDPNQPQHF
D gene: TRBD2; V gene: TRBV10-3; J gene: TRBJ2-1; clone size: .; CDR3 DNA: TGTGCCATATCCCCGCTAGCGGGCTTCTCCTACAATGAGCAGTTCTTC; CDR3 protein: CAISPLAGFSYNEQFF
D gene: .; V gene: TRBV4-3; J gene: TRBJ1-1; clone size: .; CDR3 DNA: TGCGCCAGCAGCCAAGAACTACTGACTTCCATGAACACTGAAGCTTTCTTT; CDR3 protein: CASSQELLTSMNTEAFF
D gene: .; V gene: TRBV7-9; J gene: TRBJ1-5; clone size: few; CDR3 DNA: TGTGCCAGCAGCTTAGGACAGACTAGCAATCAGCCCCAGCATTTT; CDR3 protein: CASSLGQTSNQPQHF
D gene: TRBD1; V gene: TRBV6-2/TRBV6-3; J gene: TRBJ2-3; clone size: .; CDR3 DNA: TGTGCCAGCAGCCTCGACAGGGAAGTAGATCTCACAGATACGCAGTATTTT; CDR3 protein: CASSLDREVDLTDTQYF
D gene: .; V gene: TRBV21-1; J gene: TRBJ1-3; clone size: .; CDR3 DNA: TGTGCCAGCAGCACCCGGACAGTCCGCTCTGGAAACACCATATATTTT; CDR3 protein: CASSTRTVRSGNTIYF
D gene: .; V gene: TRBV2; J gene: TRBJ2-4; clone size: .; CDR3 DNA: TGTGCCAGCAGACGGACAGTAGCCAAAAACATTCAGTACTTC; CDR3 protein: CASRRTVAKNIQYF
D gene: .; V gene: TRBV6-2/TRBV6-3; J gene: TRBJ2-7; clone size: .; CDR3 DNA: TGTGCCAGCAGTTACAACATGAGTGGAGGCCATAGGGACTACGAGCAGTACTTC; CDR3 protein: CASSYNMSGGHRDYEQYF
D gene: TRBD1; V gene: TRBV6-2/TRBV6-3; J gene: TRBJ2-1; clone size: .; CDR3 DNA: TGTGCCAGCAGCCCCCGAACAGGGGTGTCCTACAATGAGCAGTTCTTC; CDR3 protein: CASSPRTGVSYNEQFF
D gene: .; V gene: TRBV3-1/TRBV3-2; J gene: TRBJ1-2; clone size: .; CDR3 DNA: TGTGCCAGCAGCCTCCAGGGGCAGGGGTTAAGCTATGGCTACACCTTC; CDR3 protein: CASSLQGQGLSYGYTF
D gene: TRBD2; V gene: TRBV10-1; J gene: TRBJ2-1; clone size: .; CDR3 DNA: TGCGCCAGCAGCTTGACTAGCGGGAGTGCCTACAATGAGCAGTTCTTC; CDR3 protein: CASSLTSGSAYNEQFF
D gene: .; V gene: TRBV19; J gene: TRBJ1-2; clone size: .; CDR3 DNA: TGTGCCAGCCGGACAGACGGCTATGGCTACACCTTC; CDR3 protein: CASRTDGYGYTF
D gene: .; V gene: TRBV2; J gene: TRBJ2-2; clone size: .; CDR3 DNA: TGTGCCAGCAGTCAGGGATTCGAGGAGCTGTTTTTT; CDR3 protein: CASSQGFEELFF
D gene: TRBD2; V gene: TRBV30; J gene: TRBJ2-1; clone size: .; CDR3 DNA: TGTGCCTGGAGTGTACCCGGGAGGCCTCACCATGAGCAGTTCTTC; CDR3 protein: CAWSVPGRPHHEQFF
D gene: .; V gene: TRBV10-2; J gene: TRBJ1-1; clone size: .; CDR3 DNA: TGCGCCAGCAGTGAGCCGGACAGCCGGGGCTTCTTT; CDR3 protein: CASSEPDSRGFF
D gene: .; V gene: TRBV9; J gene: TRBJ2-2; clone size: .; CDR3 DNA: TGTGCCAGCAGCGTGGCTGGGGAGCTGTTTTTT; CDR3 protein: CASSVAGELFF
D gene: .; V gene: TRBV10-3; J gene: TRBJ1-1; clone size: .; CDR3 DNA: TGTGCCATCAGTGGGGGAGGCCTGAACACTGAAGCTTTCTTT; CDR3 protein: CAISGGGLNTEAFF
D gene: .; V gene: TRBV5-5; J gene: TRBJ1-5; clone size: .; CDR3 DNA: TGTGCCAGCAGCTTTGGAGAGGGGGTTGGTCAGCCCCAGCATTTT; CDR3 protein: CASSFGEGVGQPQHF
D gene: .; V gene: TRBV5-8; J gene: TRBJ1-1; clone size: .; CDR3 DNA: TGTGCCAGCAGCATTGACAGGAGCACTGAAGCTTTCTTT; CDR3 protein: CASSIDRSTEAFF
D gene: .; V gene: TRBV5-1; J gene: TRBJ1-1; clone size: .; CDR3 DNA: TGCGCCAGCAGCTCCGGGACTGATACTGAAGCTTTCTTT; CDR3 protein: CASSSGTDTEAFF
D gene: TRBD1; V gene: TRBV30; J gene: TRBJ1-1; clone size: few; CDR3 DNA: TGTGCCTGGAGTACAGGGGCAAAGGGGACTGAAGCTTTCTTT; CDR3 protein: CAWSTGAKGTEAFF
D gene: .; V gene: TRBV5-1; J gene: TRBJ2-1; clone size: .; CDR3 DNA: TGCGCCAGCAGCTTGGAGGGGGTGGGAGAGCAGTTCTTC; CDR3 protein: CASSLEGVGEQFF
D gene: TRBD2; V gene: TRBV7-2; J gene: TRBJ2-1; clone size: .; CDR3 DNA: TGTGCCAGCAGCTCCACGGGGGGAGTAAACAATGAGCAGTTCTTC; CDR3 protein: CASSSTGGVNNEQFF
D gene: TRBD2; V gene: TRBV4-3; J gene: TRBJ2-3; clone size: .; CDR3 DNA: TGCGCCAGCAGCCAGGATAGCGGGACCTGGGCAGATACGCAGTATTTT; CDR3 protein: CASSQDSGTWADTQYF
D gene: TRBD1; V gene: TRBV7-2; J gene: TRBJ2-7; clone size: .; CDR3 DNA: TGTGCCAGCAGTCAACAGGGGAGCGAGCAGTACTTC; CDR3 protein: CASSQQGSEQYF
D gene: .; V gene: TRBV6-5; J gene: TRBJ1-2; clone size: .; CDR3 DNA: TGTGCCAGCAGGCGTGACCGGGATGGACCTTACACCTTC; CDR3 protein: CASRRDRDGPYTF